These T cell receptor beta chains were read from a single sample in a study of T cell responses to AZD1222 COVID-19 vaccine. Here immunoSEQ multiplex PCR was the method, and the copy in TCRdb shows in-frame clones only, minus some. The sample carries fewer than 150,000 clones, nearly 90% recorded once. The sequencing used peripheral blood, collected 28 days after the second AZD1222 dose. The source is an adult who received the AZD1222 COVID-19 vaccine. CDR3s include the opening cysteine and the closing phenylalanine or tryptophan. A D gene is named only where the DNA matches it firmly. A clone size is listed for some rows: how often the clone was seen (once, few, many), or a class if it is expanded.

13	TRBJ1-2	TRBV6-5	TRBD1	-	CASRLSGGYGYTF	TGTGCCAGCAGGCTTTCAGGGGGGTATGGCTACACCTTC
14	TRBJ1-1	TRBV3-1/TRBV3-2	-	once	CASTVSDMNTEAFF	TGTGCCAGCACCGTCAGTGACATGAACACTGAAGCTTTCTTT
13	TRBJ1-3	TRBV6-5	-	-	CASITGYGNTIYF	TGTGCCAGCATTACAGGGTACGGAAACACCATATATTTT
12	TRBJ2-7	TRBV6-5	-	-	CARMHGNYEQYF	TGTGCCAGGATGCACGGAAACTACGAGCAGTACTTC
16	TRBJ2-7	TRBV4-3	-	-	CASSQDLWTATYEQYF	TGCGCCAGCAGCCAAGATCTCTGGACAGCCACCTACGAGCAGTACTTC
16	TRBJ2-3	TRBV6-2/TRBV6-3	-	-	CASSYQGGRVGDTQYF	TGTGCCAGCAGTTACCAAGGAGGCAGGGTTGGAGATACGCAGTATTTT
15	TRBJ2-2	TRBV6-5	-	-	CASTSPGRQGGELFF	TGTGCCAGCACATCACCGGGAAGACAAGGCGGGGAGCTGTTTTTT
15	TRBJ2-3	TRBV5-1	-	once	CASSSGRSSTDTQYF	TGCGCCAGCAGCTCGGGACGGTCTAGCACAGATACGCAGTATTTT
16	TRBJ2-1	TRBV7-3	TRBD1	-	CASSWDREISYNEQFF	TGTGCCAGCAGTTGGGACAGGGAAATCTCCTACAATGAGCAGTTCTTC
15	TRBJ1-1	TRBV19	-	-	CASSIDLAVNTEAFF	TGTGCCAGTAGTATAGATCTTGCAGTTAACACTGAAGCTTTCTTT
17	TRBJ1-5	TRBV28	-	-	CASSTVLSASGNQPQHF	TGTGCCAGCAGTACCGTTCTTTCTGCAAGCGGGAATCAGCCCCAGCATTTT